This passage covers 5 T cell receptor beta chains from one sample sequenced in a study of CD8+CD57+ T cells in acquired aplastic anemia. TCR beta VDJ combinations and CDR3 sequences were profiled from genomic DNA. TCRdb called the reads again in MiXCR, with one record for every CDR3 protein. Counted here are 250,000 to 350,000 distinct CDR3 sequences, 45% to 70% occurring once; the ten biggest clones make up around 8%. The source material was sorted CD4+, CD8+, or CD8+CD57+ T cells (not recorded which) from PBMCs. Every receptor here comes from a human donor with severe aplastic anemia or a healthy control (not recorded which).

The chain combines TRBV5-6 with TRBJ2-5, with 11 bases matching TRBD2. CDR1 SGHDT and CDR2 YYEEEE come from the germline V gene. There are 17 residues in the CDR3. V lost 4 bases and J lost 2; bases outside the gene matches: 10. The CDR3 region has the DNA TGTGCCAGCAGCCCAACTAGCGGGAGAGCGGGTCAAGAGACCCAGTACTTC. It is translated as CASSPTSGRAGQETQYF.

This clonotype occurred many times. The chain carries TRBV7-9 and TRBJ1-5; 7 bases agree with TRBD1. This CDR3 contains 14 residues. Germline CDR1 reads SEHNR; CDR2 reads FQNEAQ (reference sequence). The ends lost 0 bases at V and 6 bases at J; junction bases unmatched: 2. The CDR3 loop is CASSLAGGLQPQHF. For the CDR3, the DNA is TGTGCCAGCAGCTTAGCAGGGGGCCTTCAGCCCCAGCATTTT.

This clonotype was seen ten or more times. V is TRBV10-3 and J is TRBJ1-1; the D gene is possibly TRBD1 (5 bases). The germline CDR1 and CDR2 sequences are ENHRY and SYGVKD. Between the trimmed V and J ends, which lost 4 bases and 6 bases, there was a span of 18 bases. The CDR3 sequence is 15 residues long. CDR3 amino acids: CAISGGSGGIAEAFF. CDR3 coding DNA: TGTGCCATCAGTGGGGGGAGTGGCGGTATCGCTGAAGCTTTCTTT.

The V call is TRBV20-1, the J call TRBJ1-1; TRBD1 is a possible D gene (5 bases). Germline-derived CDR1 and CDR2 are DFQATT and SNEGSKA (reference sequence). Trimming removed 4 bases at V and 3 bases at J, with 15 bases between. This CDR3 contains 14 residues. In nucleotides, the CDR3 is TGCAGTGCTAAAGCAGGGTTCCGATACACTGAAGCTTTCTTT. This translates into CSAKAGFRYTEAFF.

At least ten counts were recorded for this clonotype. The V and J genes are TRBV5-1 and TRBJ1-3; D is uncertain. The germline V gene has CDR1 SGHRS and CDR2 YFSETQ. The CDR3 runs to 13 residues. Trimming cost V 1 base and J 3 bases, with 5 bases left between them. The CDR3 reads CASSLTSGNTIYF. The CDR3 DNA sequence: TGCGCCAGCAGCTTGACGAGTGGAAACACCATATATTTT. Using reference TRBV5-1 and TRBJ1-3 for the parts outside the CDR3, the full variable domain is KAGVTQTPRYLIKTRGQQVTLSCSPISGHRSVSWYQQTPGQGLQFLFEYFSETQRNKGNFPGRFSGRQFSNSRSEMNVSTLELGDSALYLCASSLTSGNTIYFGEGSWLTVV.